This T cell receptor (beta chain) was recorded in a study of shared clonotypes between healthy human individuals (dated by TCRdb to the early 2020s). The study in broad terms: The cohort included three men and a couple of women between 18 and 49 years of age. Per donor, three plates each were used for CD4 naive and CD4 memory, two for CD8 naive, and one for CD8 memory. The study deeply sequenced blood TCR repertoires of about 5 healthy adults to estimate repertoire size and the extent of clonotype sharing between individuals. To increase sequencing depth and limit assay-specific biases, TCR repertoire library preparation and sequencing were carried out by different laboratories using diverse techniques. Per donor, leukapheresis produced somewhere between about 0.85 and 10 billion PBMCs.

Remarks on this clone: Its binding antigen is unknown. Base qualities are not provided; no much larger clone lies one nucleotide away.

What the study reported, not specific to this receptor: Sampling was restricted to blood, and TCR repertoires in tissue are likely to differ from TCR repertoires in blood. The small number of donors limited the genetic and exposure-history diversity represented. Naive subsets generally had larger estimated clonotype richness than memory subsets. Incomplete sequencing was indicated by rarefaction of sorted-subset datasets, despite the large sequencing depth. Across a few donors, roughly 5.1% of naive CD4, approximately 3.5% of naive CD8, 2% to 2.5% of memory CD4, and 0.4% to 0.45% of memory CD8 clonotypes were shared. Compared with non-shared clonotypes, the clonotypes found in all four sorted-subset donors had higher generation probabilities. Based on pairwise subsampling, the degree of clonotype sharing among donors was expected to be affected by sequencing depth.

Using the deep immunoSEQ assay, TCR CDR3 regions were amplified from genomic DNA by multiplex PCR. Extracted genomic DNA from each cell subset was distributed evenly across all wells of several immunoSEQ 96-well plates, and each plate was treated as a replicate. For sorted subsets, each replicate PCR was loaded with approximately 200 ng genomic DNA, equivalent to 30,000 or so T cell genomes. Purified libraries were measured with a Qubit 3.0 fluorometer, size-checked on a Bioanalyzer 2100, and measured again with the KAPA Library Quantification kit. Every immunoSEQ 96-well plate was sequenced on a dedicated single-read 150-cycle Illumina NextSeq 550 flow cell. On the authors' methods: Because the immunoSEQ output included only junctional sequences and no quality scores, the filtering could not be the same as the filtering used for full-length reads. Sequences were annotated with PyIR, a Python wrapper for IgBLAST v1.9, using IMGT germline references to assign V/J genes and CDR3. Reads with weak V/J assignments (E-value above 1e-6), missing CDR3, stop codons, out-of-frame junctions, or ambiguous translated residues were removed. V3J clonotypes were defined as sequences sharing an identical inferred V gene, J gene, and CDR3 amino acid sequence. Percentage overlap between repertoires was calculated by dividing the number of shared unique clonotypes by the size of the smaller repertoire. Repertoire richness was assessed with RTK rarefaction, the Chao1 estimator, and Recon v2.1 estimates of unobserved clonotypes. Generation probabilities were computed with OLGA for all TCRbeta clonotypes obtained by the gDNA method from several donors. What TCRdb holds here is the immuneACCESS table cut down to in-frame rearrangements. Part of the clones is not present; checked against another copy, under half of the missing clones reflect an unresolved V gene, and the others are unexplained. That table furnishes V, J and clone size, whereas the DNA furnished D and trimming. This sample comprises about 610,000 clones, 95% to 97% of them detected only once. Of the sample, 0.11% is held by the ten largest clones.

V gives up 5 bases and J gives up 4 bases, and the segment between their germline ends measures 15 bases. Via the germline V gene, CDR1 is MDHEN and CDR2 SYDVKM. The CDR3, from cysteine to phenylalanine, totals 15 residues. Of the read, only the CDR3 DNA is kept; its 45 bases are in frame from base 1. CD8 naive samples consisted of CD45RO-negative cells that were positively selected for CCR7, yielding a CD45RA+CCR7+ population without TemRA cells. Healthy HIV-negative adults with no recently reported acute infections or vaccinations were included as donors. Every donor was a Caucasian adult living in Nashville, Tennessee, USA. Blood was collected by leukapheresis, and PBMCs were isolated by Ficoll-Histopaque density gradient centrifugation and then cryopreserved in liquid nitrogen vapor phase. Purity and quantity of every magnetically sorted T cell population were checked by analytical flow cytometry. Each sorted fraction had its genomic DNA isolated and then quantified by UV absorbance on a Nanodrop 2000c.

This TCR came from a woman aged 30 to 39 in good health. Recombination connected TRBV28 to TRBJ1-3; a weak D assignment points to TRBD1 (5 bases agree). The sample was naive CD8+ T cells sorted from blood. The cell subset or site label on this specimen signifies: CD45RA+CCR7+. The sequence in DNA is TGTGCCAGCAGTACCCAGGGAGTTCTAGGAAACACCATATATTTT. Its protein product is CASSTQGVLGNTIYF.